Sequencing of this T cell receptor beta chain was carried out in a study of T cells after yellow fever vaccination. TCRdb independently ran MiXCR on the 5' RACE reads; one entry per CDR3 protein. The data contain some 350,000 distinct CDR3 sequences, almost 4% of them singletons. General study points: Relatively few clonotypes were ones that appeared in both CD4 and CD8 compartments. Once the booster was given, most primary-vaccination clones reappeared, at over 95% for CD4 and 88% for CD8.

Trimming cost V 6 bases and J 5 bases; bases outside gene matches: 4. The V gene's germline CDR1 is MNHNS and CDR2 SASEGT. The length of the CDR3 is 13 residues. This clonotype showed up just a few times. Its specificity is not known. The source was PBMCs, collected 5 days after the yellow fever booster vaccination. The origin of this receptor is a man aged 18 to 30 who received the YFV17D yellow fever vaccine. This chain connects TRBV6-1 to TRBJ1-1; TRBD1 matches 9 bases. The CDR3 loop reads CASRGTGRTEAFF. CDR3 nucleotide sequence: TGTGCCAGCAGGGGGACAGGGCGGACTGAAGCTTTCTTT.